These 31 T cell receptor beta chains came from one sample sequenced in a study of OX40 agonist ivuxolimab in advanced cancers. Only in-frame clones appear in the TCRdb table, and some are missing; sequencing was by immunoSEQ multiplex PCR. The sample carries fewer than 45,000 clones, approximately 85% recorded once. Sequenced material: CD4+ or CD8+ T cells sorted from blood, taken in a trial of the OX40 agonist ivuxolimab. Every receptor here comes from an adult with an advanced solid tumor such as melanoma, head and neck, liver or kidney cancer.

CDR3 loop: CASSPLDRDNEQFF. CDR3 bases: TGTGCCAGCAGCCCACTGGACAGGGACAATGAGCAGTTCTTC. The chain joins TRBV7-8 to TRBJ2-1, with 8 bases that match TRBD1. Per germline, CDR1 SGHVS and CDR2 FQNEAQ. CDR3 length equals 14 residues. With V trimmed by 5 bases and J by 5 bases, 5 bases remained unmatched.

The CDR3 loop reads CASSYRDRGTEAFF. As DNA, the CDR3 is TGTGCCAGCAGCTACCGGGACAGGGGGACTGAAGCTTTCTTT. V usage is TRBV11-3 and J usage is TRBJ1-1, with 11 bases aligning to TRBD1. The length of the CDR3 is 14 residues. V shed 4 bases and J 5 bases; nucleotides not matched to a gene: 3. Per the germline V gene, CDR1 is SGHNT and CDR2 is YENEEA.

This chain connects TRBV7-6 to TRBJ2-2; 12 bases are a match to TRBD2. The CDR3 spans 18 residues. Unmatched junction bases numbered 4, after V lost 1 base and J lost 1 base. Germline V gives CDR1 SGHVS, CDR2 FNYEAQ. The CDR3 protein is CASSLVGLAGRNTGELFF. The CDR3 DNA reads as TGTGCCAGCAGCTTAGTAGGACTAGCGGGAAGGAACACCGGGGAGCTGTTTTTT.

This clone has a single count. This chain links TRBV9 with TRBJ2-2, with TRBD2 matching 9 bases. This CDR3 comprises 15 residues. Trimming took 5 bases from V and 4 from J; bases not matched to a gene: 6. CDR1 SGDLS and CDR2 YYNGEE come from the germline V gene. The CDR3 region is CASSSSGTGTGELFF. CDR3 nucleotides: TGTGCCAGCAGTTCTAGCGGGACTGGCACCGGGGAGCTGTTTTTT.

V gene TRBV27 combines with J gene TRBJ2-7; 7 bases line up with TRBD2. The CDR3 covers 14 residues. From germline, CDR1 is MNHEY and CDR2 SMNVEV (reference sequence). V lost 7 bases and J lost 3; bases outside the gene matches: 9. The CDR3 coding sequence is TGTGCCAGCAAGCCTAGCGGTTGGGGCTACGAGCAGTACTTC. Translation: CASKPSGWGYEQYF.

This chain joins TRBV9 and TRBJ2-3; D is unresolved. Germline V gene lookup returns CDR1 SGDLS and CDR2 YYNGEE. V shed 3 bases and J shed 6 bases, with 14 bases lying between them. The length of the CDR3 is 14 residues. The CDR3 reads CASSEAGDGDTQYF. The CDR3 bases are TGTGCCAGCAGCGAGGCAGGCGATGGGGATACGCAGTATTTT.

This clone was found once. This chain links TRBV27 with TRBJ1-5; D uncertain. This CDR3 contains 14 residues. CDR1 and CDR2 (germline): MNHEY, SMNVEV (reference sequence). V dropped 6 bases and J dropped 6 bases, with 15 bases sitting between them. The CDR3 is CASSLTPRGQPQHF. The CDR3 DNA reads TGTGCCAGCAGCTTAACCCCCCGGGGTCAGCCCCAGCATTTT.

This chain connects TRBV6-5 to TRBJ1-1; TRBD1 might be the D (5 bases). From germline, CDR1 is MNHEY and CDR2 SVGAGI. The V end lost 6 bases, the J end lost 0 bases, and 11 bases lay between the germline ends. CDR3 length: 14 residues. The DNA of the CDR3 is TGTGCCAGCAGGGACTGGGGGGTGAACACTGAAGCTTTCTTT. It yields the protein CASRDWGVNTEAFF.

This clone was picked up one time. The chain recombines TRBV29-1 with TRBJ1-2; D is undetermined. Trimming removed 4 bases from V and 5 bases from J, with 14 bases in between. The germline V gene encodes CDR1 SQVTM and CDR2 ANQGSEA. There are 13 residues in the CDR3. The CDR3 reads CSVVGPVGYGYTF. The CDR3, as DNA: TGCAGCGTTGTCGGGCCAGTCGGTTATGGCTACACCTTC.

The chain recombines TRBV6-5 with TRBJ1-1; 11 bases fit TRBD1. V was pared by 0 bases and J by 4 bases, with 4 bases of the junction left unmatched. The CDR3 spans 16 residues. CDR1 and CDR2 (germline): MNHEY, SVGAGI. The CDR3 DNA follows: TGTGCCAGCAGTTACTCGGGACAGGGGGAGGTCACTGAAGCTTTCTTT. Its translation: CASSYSGQGEVTEAFF.

Many counts were recorded for this clone. This chain connects TRBV30 to TRBJ1-5; D not certain. V was clipped by 4 bases and J by 2 bases, with 15 bases between them. This CDR3 is built from 15 residues. Germline CDR1 GTSNPN, CDR2 SVGIG (reference sequence). The CDR3, as DNA: TGTGCCTGGACCAGGAAGTCAGCGGGCAATCAGCCCCAGCATTTT. Residues: CAWTRKSAGNQPQHF.

The chain links TRBV2 to TRBJ2-7; TRBD1 matches at 7 bases. This CDR3 spans 16 amino acids. The V gene's germline CDR1 is SNHLY and CDR2 FYNNEI. The trim removed 7 bases at V and 0 bases at J, leaving 12 bases unmatched. CDR3 protein: CASIDGTGENSYEQYF. The CDR3, as DNA: TGTGCCAGCATCGACGGTACAGGGGAGAACTCCTACGAGCAGTACTTC.

This clone was counted a single time. This rearrangement joins TRBV27 to TRBJ1-5; D not resolved. V gave up 2 bases and J gave up 1 base, with 3 bases separating them. Germline V CDR1 and CDR2: MNHEY, SMNVEV (reference sequence). This CDR3 region has 13 residues. The CDR3 region is CASSLGSNQPQHF. The CDR3 DNA sequence: TGTGCCAGCAGTTTAGGGAGCAATCAGCCCCAGCATTTT.

The chain employs TRBV4-1 and TRBJ1-1; possibly TRBD1 for D (5 bases). The CDR3 contains 15 residues. From germline, CDR1 is MGHRA and CDR2 YSYEKL. V shed 0 bases and J shed 1 base, with 9 bases lying between them. The DNA for the CDR3 is TGCGCCAGCAGCCAAGAACCCGGGGGGAACACTGAAGCTTTCTTT. Its translation is CASSQEPGGNTEAFF.

The chain employs TRBV13 and TRBJ1-3; 9 bases agree with TRBD1. The germline V gene encodes CDR1 PRHDT and CDR2 FYEKMQ (reference sequence). The CDR3 extends over 17 amino acids. V shed 7 bases and J 4 bases; nucleotides not matched to a gene: 14. The CDR3 reads CASTHRDRVYSGNTIYF. The CDR3 bases are TGTGCCAGCACTCACCGGGACAGGGTATACTCCGGAAACACCATATATTTT.

J is TRBJ2-5 and V is TRBV18, with 9 positions matching TRBD2. Germline V gene sequence: CDR1 KGHSH, CDR2 LQKENI. Trimming cost V 1 base and J 5 bases; bases outside gene matches: 8. The CDR3 covers 16 residues. The CDR3 is CASSPRTSVVGETQYF. In DNA, the CDR3 is TGTGCCAGCTCACCACGGACTAGCGTGGTGGGGGAGACCCAGTACTTC.

The chain uses TRBV14 and TRBJ2-2; D is unresolved. This CDR3 comprises 14 residues. The germline gives CDR1 SGHDN, CDR2 FVKESK. V was pared by 4 bases and J by 7 bases, with 13 bases between. In nucleotides, the CDR3 is TGTGCCAGCAGCCGGAAAAGTTTAATCGGGGAGCTGTTTTTT. Its protein product is CASSRKSLIGELFF.

Only one count was recorded for this clone. The chain uses TRBV27 and TRBJ2-1; possibly TRBD2 for D (5 bases). The CDR3 consists of 15 residues. Trimming pared 8 bases from V and 0 bases from J, leaving 14 bases between. Germline V gives CDR1 MNHEY, CDR2 SMNVEV (reference sequence). CDR3 sequence (DNA): TGTGCCAGCTGCTTACTAGGCAGCTCCTACAATGAGCAGTTCTTC. As protein: CASCLLGSSYNEQFF.

The J gene is TRBJ2-7, the V gene TRBV4-3; no definite D call. The germline V gene has CDR1 LGHNA and CDR2 YSLEER. The CDR3 totals 13 residues. Trimming left V 1 base short and J 2 bases short, with 6 bases between. CDR3 sequence reads: CASSQAVAYEQYF. As DNA, the CDR3 is TGCGCCAGCAGCCAAGCGGTTGCCTACGAGCAGTACTTC.

The rearrangement links TRBV13 to TRBJ2-1; 10 nucleotides align to TRBD2. J lost 2 bases, V lost 3 bases, and 4 bases had no gene match. The CDR3 is 16 amino acids. From germline, CDR1 is PRHDT and CDR2 FYEKMQ (reference sequence). CDR3 sequence: CASSFRLAGPYNEQFF. The CDR3 DNA sequence: TGTGCCAGCAGCTTCCGACTAGCGGGTCCCTACAATGAGCAGTTCTTC.

This CDR3 reads CAWSAVTDYGYTF. The CDR3 region has the DNA TGTGCCTGGAGTGCTGTCACGGACTATGGCTACACCTTC. The chain links TRBV30 to TRBJ1-2; D is undetermined. This CDR3 is built from 13 residues. From germline, CDR1 is GTSNPN and CDR2 SVGIG (reference sequence). V gave up 1 base and J gave up 3 bases, with 9 bases separating them.

This clone is medium-sized (0.01 to 0.1%) within its sample. The chain couples TRBV4-3 to TRBJ2-3; 8 bases align to TRBD2. Germline trimming cut 4 bases from V and 2 bases from J; bases unmatched to any gene: 8. Germline V gene lookup returns CDR1 LGHNA and CDR2 YSLEER. CDR3 length equals 16 residues. The CDR3 protein is CASSRSLSGITDTQYF. Written as DNA, the CDR3 is TGCGCCAGCAGCCGATCCCTTAGCGGGATCACAGATACGCAGTATTTT.

The rearrangement links TRBV20-1 to TRBJ2-7; D possibly matches TRBD1 or TRBD2 (5 bases each). Trimming removed 6 bases at V and 3 bases at J, with 9 bases between. The V gene's germline CDR1 is DFQATT and CDR2 SNEGSKA (reference sequence). This CDR3 has 11 residues. The CDR3 reads CSARDVYEQYF. CDR3 DNA sequence: TGCAGTGCCCGGGACGTCTACGAGCAGTACTTC.

This chain uses TRBV10-3 with TRBJ1-1; 10 positions match TRBD1. Trimming at V came to 6 bases and at J to 6 bases, leaving 10 bases not matched to a gene. The CDR3 covers 15 residues. Germline CDR1 ENHRY, CDR2 SYGVKD. The CDR3 reads CAIRPGTGDPPEAFF. The CDR3 coding sequence is TGTGCCATCAGACCCGGGACAGGGGATCCCCCTGAAGCTTTCTTT.

The chain has TRBV4-3 and TRBJ1-5; a weak D match, TRBD1 (6 bases). Trimming stripped 2 bases from V and 3 bases from J, with 14 bases between. CDR1 and CDR2 (germline): LGHNA, YSLEER. The CDR3 totals 16 residues. The DNA for the CDR3 is TGCGCCAGCAGCCAAACCCGGACAGTTGTCAATCAGCCCCAGCATTTT. Amino acids: CASSQTRTVVNQPQHF.

The chain joins TRBV27 to TRBJ1-1, with D unresolved. CDR3 length equals 15 residues. V lost 3 bases and J lost 1, with 12 bases in between. Germline CDR1 reads MNHEY; CDR2 reads SMNVEV (reference sequence). The CDR3 DNA reads as TGTGCCAGCAGTTTGGGCATGGGCGGGAACACTGAAGCTTTCTTT. Amino acids: CASSLGMGGNTEAFF.

The rearrangement links TRBV7-9 to TRBJ1-4, with D uncertain. This CDR3 has 15 amino acids. Germline-derived CDR1 and CDR2 are SEHNR and FQNEAQ (reference sequence). The germline V and J ends were trimmed by 3 bases and 0 bases, with 8 bases remaining between them. The CDR3 DNA follows: TGTGCCAGCAGCTTGCCCAGTACAACTAATGAAAAACTGTTTTTT. Its protein product is CASSLPSTTNEKLFF.

This chain connects TRBV10-3 to TRBJ2-6; D might be TRBD2 (6 bases). The V gene's germline CDR1 is ENHRY and CDR2 SYGVKD. This CDR3 spans 18 amino acids. Trimming cost V 0 bases and J 1 base, with 13 bases left between them. For the CDR3, the DNA is TGTGCCATCAGTGAGTCTCTGGACTACATTTCTGGGGCCAACGTCCTGACTTTC. Residues: CAISESLDYISGANVLTF.

This clone was seen only a few times. This chain joins TRBV11-2 and TRBJ1-2; 7 bases are a match to TRBD1. There are 16 residues in the CDR3. Germline values: CDR1 SGHAT, CDR2 FQNNGV. V was pared by 5 bases and J by 4 bases, with 13 bases of the junction left unmatched. CDR3 region: CASSQSRDRVVYGYTF. The CDR3 nucleotides read TGTGCCAGCAGCCAATCACGCGACAGGGTCGTCTATGGCTACACCTTC. The complete variable domain, with remaining parts taken from reference TRBV11-2 and TRBJ1-2, reads EAGVAQSPRYKIIEKRQSVAFWCNPISGHATLYWYQQILGQGPKLLIQFQNNGVVDDSQLPKDRFSAERLKGVDSTLKIQPAKLEDSAVYLCASSQSRDRVVYGYTFGSGTRLTVV.

The J gene is TRBJ2-1, the V gene TRBV7-3; 12 nucleotides align to TRBD2. Germline V gene sequence: CDR1 SGHTA, CDR2 FQGTGA. There are 15 residues in the CDR3. V was clipped by 7 bases and J by 7 bases; unmatched bases: 8. The DNA for the CDR3 is TGTGCCAGCACCGATCTAGCGGGGGGGCTTAATGAGCAGTTCTTC. This gives the protein CASTDLAGGLNEQFF.

The chain couples TRBV6-5 to TRBJ1-2, with 10 bases that match TRBD1. The CDR3 consists of 16 residues. The ends lost 0 bases at V and 4 bases at J; junction bases unmatched: 5. Germline V gives CDR1 MNHEY, CDR2 SVGAGI. The CDR3 spells CASSYSGTGAFYGYTF. CDR3 DNA: TGTGCCAGCAGTTACTCTGGGACAGGGGCCTTCTATGGCTACACCTTC.